This TCR beta chain is from a study of cytomegalovirus exposure and HLA in healthy donors. Both 60 Vbeta primers and 13 Jbeta primers went into the PCR. Sequencing was performed with immunoSEQ multiplex PCR; in TCRdb, only in-frame clones are kept and a portion is missing. Among about 140,000 clones, just under 80% were seen once, and the ten largest hold 0.85% to 1.4%. This clone is a singleton in its sample. The clonotype originates from a male donor in good health and CMV-seronegative. Sequences were obtained from PBMCs.

The CDR3 here is CAISAPGSSGNTIYF. In DNA, the CDR3 is TGTGCCATCAGTGCCCCGGGAAGCTCTGGAAACACCATATATTTT. The V and J genes are TRBV10-3 and TRBJ1-3; no clear D gene. Trimming removed 4 bases from V and 0 bases from J, with 10 bases in between. Germline loops: CDR1 ENHRY, CDR2 SYGVKD. There are 15 residues in the CDR3.